This T cell receptor beta chain was sequenced during a study of early T cells in non-severe SARS-CoV-2 infection. Notes on the study in general: Matching against VDJdb likely underestimated virus-specific expansions, favoring anti-spike CD8.

V lost 5 bases and J lost 0; bases outside the gene matches: 6. CDR3 length: 16 residues. The germline V gene has CDR1 SGHAT and CDR2 FQNNGV. As part of library construction, unique molecular identifiers were attached to individual cDNA molecules. Using its own MiXCR run on the 5' RACE reads, TCRdb lists one record per CDR3 protein. The repertoire holds tens of thousands of distinct CDR3 sequences, with approximately 5.2% as singletons. This clonotype has a count of ten or more. Its cognate antigen is unknown. The V and J genes are TRBV11-2 and TRBJ2-1, with 8 bases identical to TRBD1. This clonotype originated in an adult who was a healthcare worker with PCR-confirmed SARS-CoV-2 infection or an uninfected control (not recorded which). The sequenced sample consisted of whole blood. The CDR3 sequence is CASSPRQGNSYNEQFF. In DNA, the CDR3 is TGTGCCAGCAGCCCACGACAGGGGAACTCCTACAATGAGCAGTTCTTC.